This TCR beta chain came from a study of vaccination effects on CD4 cells after COVID-19. Study-wide findings and caveats: Only a few convalescent patients and no early post-infection timepoints featured in the study. By a late point after vaccination, infection- and vaccine-induced clones had shrunk markedly through clonal contraction.

Note on this clone: The antigen is not known.

Investigators separated out CD4+ T cells once around 10 days of culture had passed. Method: immunoSEQ multiplex PCR; TCRdb's copy keeps in-frame clones and lacks some. The sample holds about 39,000 clones, more than 75% seen once. Trimming shortened V by 6 bases and J by 1 base, and 9 bases separated the two germline ends. The CDR3 contains 13 residues. Germline V CDR1 and CDR2: SGHTA, FQGNSA. The rearrangement links TRBV7-2 to TRBJ1-1; D gene unclear. The sequence was collected from a human donor who received a COVID-19 vaccine. This material consisted of CD4+ T cells from PBMCs cultured without peptide, taken before COVID-19 vaccination. The CDR3 spells CASRLYKNTEAFF. The CDR3 region has the DNA TGTGCCAGCAGACTATACAAGAACACTGAAGCTTTCTTT.